The 16 T cell receptor beta chains in this list originate from one sample, sequenced in a study of breast tumors, draining lymph nodes, adjacent tissues. TCRdb used MiXCR to reprocess the multiplex PCR reads, holding one entry per CDR3 protein. The sample has about 200,000 distinct CDR3 sequences; roughly 31% are singletons. Axillary draining lymph nodes of breast cancer patients supplied the node samples. The sequenced sample was axillary lymph node tissue. The receptors were sampled from a female donor with breast cancer. Some clones in this sample may be carry-over from other donors' samples.

On this clonotype itself: One base away lies a much larger clone, so this may be a sequencing read error. The J gene is TRBJ2-7, the V gene TRBV6-2 or TRBV6-3; the match to TRBD1 covers 9 bases. The germline V gene encodes CDR1 MNHEY and CDR2 SVGEGT. CDR3 length equals 16 residues. Unmatched junction bases numbered 9, after V lost 5 bases and J lost 1 base. CDR3 sequence reads: CASSHLSGQGSYEQYF. DNA for the CDR3: TGTGCCAGCAGTCACTTGTCGGGACAGGGTTCCTACGAGCAGTACTTC.

This clonotype was recorded at least ten times. This rearrangement joins TRBV2 to TRBJ2-5, with a weak D call TRBD1 (5 bases). CDR1 is SNHLY, CDR2 FYNNEI, per germline. The CDR3 totals 14 residues. V dropped 6 bases and J dropped 1 base, with 12 bases sitting between them. CDR3 region: CASSETEIQETQYF. The CDR3 DNA reads as TGTGCCAGCAGCGAGACAGAGATCCAAGAGACCCAGTACTTC. The full variable domain, in which reference TRBV2 and TRBJ2-5 provide the parts outside the CDR3, is EPEVTQTPSHQVTQMGQEVILRCVPISNHLYFYWYRQILGQKVEFLVSFYNNEISEKSEIFDDQFSVERPDGSNFTLKIRSTKLEDSAMYFCASSETEIQETQYFGPGTRLLVL.

This clonotype came up many times. CDR3 region: CSARDLPGDNSPLHF. DNA of the CDR3: TGCAGTGCTAGAGATCTTCCAGGGGATAATTCACCCCTCCACTTT. This chain joins TRBV20-1 and TRBJ1-6, with D perhaps matching TRBD1 (6 bases). The CDR3 has 15 amino acids. Germline values: CDR1 DFQATT, CDR2 SNEGSKA (reference sequence). Trimming took off 0 bases at V and 5 bases at J, with 11 bases between the two ends.

The chain links TRBV3-1 to TRBJ2-3; 10 bases agree with TRBD2. Trimming cost V 5 bases and J 5 bases; bases outside gene matches: 16. This CDR3 region has 18 residues. Per germline, CDR1 LGHDT and CDR2 YNNKEL (reference sequence). CDR3 sequence reads: CASSSEFLLAGYEDTQYF. The CDR3 coding sequence is TGTGCCAGCAGCTCGGAATTCCTACTAGCGGGGTACGAAGATACGCAGTATTTT.

This clonotype has ten or more counts. V usage is TRBV30 and J usage is TRBJ2-6; the D gene is possibly TRBD1 (6 bases). The V gene's germline CDR1 is GTSNPN and CDR2 SVGIG (reference sequence). The ends were cut back, 3 bases at V and 4 bases at J, with 7 bases in the middle. The CDR3 totals 13 residues. The CDR3 nucleotides read TGTGCCTGGAGGGGGGCGGGGGCCAACGTCCTGACTTTC. Translated: CAWRGAGANVLTF.

This clonotype was recorded many times. V usage is TRBV29-1 and J usage is TRBJ2-5; TRBD1 matches 8 bases. The ends lost 2 bases at V and 5 bases at J; junction bases unmatched: 1. Germline CDR1 is SQVTM and CDR2 is ANQGSEA. The CDR3 totals 12 residues. As DNA, the CDR3 is TGCAGCGTTGAATGGACAGGGGAGACCCAGTACTTC. Translating it yields CSVEWTGETQYF.

The V gene is TRBV29-1, the J gene TRBJ1-2; no firm D call. The CDR3 is made up of 11 amino acids. Per germline, CDR1 SQVTM and CDR2 ANQGSEA. The CDR3 loop is CRPCGDYGYTF. Written as DNA, the CDR3 is TGCAGACCGTGTGGGGACTATGGCTACACCTTC.

This clonotype was detected many times. The V call is TRBV7-6, the J call TRBJ2-2, with D possibly TRBD2 on 6 matching bases. Trimming pared 2 bases from V and 4 bases from J, leaving 17 bases between. The CDR3 runs 17 residues. CDR1 and CDR2 from the germline V gene are SGHVS and FNYEAQ. CDR3 residues: CASSLQPPGTSTGELFF. In nucleotides, the CDR3 is TGTGCCAGCAGCTTACAGCCCCCCGGGACTTCCACCGGGGAGCTGTTTTTT.

V gene TRBV20-1 combines with J gene TRBJ1-2, with 11 bases aligning to TRBD1. The CDR3 is 14 amino acids. V dropped 6 bases and J dropped 6; count of bases not matched to a gene: 9. Germline V lookup: CDR1 DFQATT, CDR2 SNEGSKA (reference sequence). The CDR3 region is CSAPIGTGGDGYTF. CDR3 bases: TGCAGTGCACCAATCGGGACAGGGGGAGATGGCTACACCTTC.

At least ten counts were recorded for this clonotype. The V and J genes are TRBV12-3 or TRBV12-4 and TRBJ2-3; D might be TRBD2 (7 bases). The CDR3 runs to 13 residues. Between the trimmed V and J ends, which lost 7 bases and 4 bases, there was a span of 12 bases. The CDR3 is CASTAGAADTQYF. The DNA for the CDR3 is TGTGCCAGCACGGCGGGGGCGGCAGATACGCAGTATTTT.

The table lists this clonotype with a few counts. The V call is TRBV28, the J call TRBJ2-1, with 8 nucleotides matching TRBD1. The CDR3 totals 14 residues. J gave up 6 bases and V 5 bases, and 6 bases lay outside the gene matches. Germline assignment: CDR1 MDHEN and CDR2 SYDVKM. CDR3 sequence reads: CASSQRTGRNEQFF. The DNA for the CDR3 is TGTGCCAGCAGTCAAAGGACAGGGCGCAATGAGCAGTTCTTC.

This clonotype has just a few counts. The rearrangement links TRBV7-2 to TRBJ1-1; 7 nucleotides line up with TRBD1. The V segment lost 4 bases and the J segment 2 bases; nucleotides outside the gene matches: 4. CDR3 size: 14 residues. Germline V gene data show CDR1 as SGHTA and CDR2 as FQGNSA. CDR3 amino acids: CASSWDRTNTEAFF. For the CDR3, the DNA is TGTGCCAGCAGCTGGGACAGAACCAACACTGAAGCTTTCTTT.

This clonotype was counted many times. The chain joins TRBV30 to TRBJ2-7, with a weak D call TRBD1 (6 bases). Trimming took off 1 base at V and 2 bases at J, with 9 bases between the two ends. Germline CDR1 is GTSNPN and CDR2 is SVGIG (reference sequence). The CDR3 length is 13 residues. CDR3: CAWSATGPYEQYF. As DNA, the CDR3 is TGTGCCTGGAGTGCCACAGGGCCCTACGAGCAGTACTTC.

There are many counts of this clonotype. V and J are TRBV20-1 and TRBJ1-2; 8 bases align to TRBD1. The CDR3 runs to 13 residues. V dropped 4 bases and J dropped 8; count of bases not matched to a gene: 9. The germline V gene encodes CDR1 DFQATT and CDR2 SNEGSKA (reference sequence). This chain's CDR3 is CSAKNGQGVGYTF. In nucleotides, the CDR3 is TGCAGTGCTAAGAACGGACAGGGTGTGGGCTACACCTTC.

V is TRBV29-1 and J is TRBJ2-5, with TRBD1 as a possible D gene (5 bases). Per germline, CDR1 SQVTM and CDR2 ANQGSEA. The CDR3 is 13 residues long. The ends were cut back, 5 bases at V and 0 bases at J, with 10 bases in the middle. The chain's CDR3 is CSVRGRDQETQYF. The CDR3 DNA sequence: TGCAGCGTTAGGGGCCGTGACCAAGAGACCCAGTACTTC.

This clonotype was detected many times. This sequence joins TRBV20-1 and TRBJ2-4; maybe TRBD2 (6 bases). V dropped 0 bases and J dropped 3 bases, with 12 bases sitting between them. The CDR3 sequence is 15 residues long. In germline, CDR1 is DFQATT, CDR2 SNEGSKA (reference sequence). The CDR3 loop is CSARDAGEDKNIQYF. As DNA, the CDR3 is TGCAGTGCTAGAGATGCCGGGGAGGACAAAAACATTCAGTACTTC.